The clone carrying this T cell receptor (beta chain) came up many times. Its antigen is currently unknown. TCRdb re-analysed the RT-PCR reads in MiXCR, keeping a single row per CDR3 protein. The repertoire holds hundreds of thousands of distinct CDR3 sequences, with 6% to 9% as singletons. Germline CDR1 is MGHRA and CDR2 is YSYEKL. The CDR3 runs to 16 residues. The trim removed 1 base at V and 8 bases at J, leaving 10 bases unmatched. The data belong to a study of response to subunit inactivated influenza vaccine. Study-level findings and limits: Researchers suggested that each seasonal influenza vaccination recruits few new T cells.

Specimen: PBMCs from blood, collected about 23 months after vaccination. This chain connects TRBV4-1 to TRBJ2-4; 8 bases map to TRBD2. This sequence originates from a man aged 45-69 years who received an inactivated influenza vaccine. The CDR3 protein is CASSQGSLTSDDIQYF. The CDR3 DNA reads as TGCGCCAGCAGCCAAGGTTCTCTGACTAGCGACGACATTCAGTACTTC.